This T cell receptor (beta chain) was identified during a study of T-cell memory formation after mild COVID-19. Study at large: Clusters of TCRs were largely donor specific.

Libraries for TCRalpha and TCRbeta carried sample barcodes and unique molecular identifiers via 5'RACE. Each CDR3 protein gets one entry after TCRdb re-called the 5' RACE reads with MiXCR. The sample includes roughly 13,000 distinct CDR3 sequences, 9.5% to 15% of them seen just once. CDR1 and CDR2 from the germline V gene are SGHKS and YYEKEE (reference sequence). The length of the CDR3 is 15 residues. The V end lost 4 bases, the J end lost 2 bases, and 14 bases lay between the germline ends. The chain has TRBV5-5 and TRBJ2-3; maybe TRBD2 (6 bases). This TCR derives from an adult woman who had mild COVID-19 (a few samples of this study predate the infection). Cell type and time point are not known. The sequencing sample was made of PBMCs or a T cell subset sorted from them (not recorded which). The CDR3 spells CASSIPRGTTDTQYF. In nucleotides, the CDR3 is TGTGCCAGCAGCATACCTCGGGGGACCACAGATACGCAGTATTTT.